These 10 T cell receptor beta chains share one sample of origin, sequenced in a study of blood T cell repertoires in COVID-19. Measured with immunoSEQ multiplex PCR; TCRdb has only the in-frame clones, and not every one. The sample consists of over 250,000 clones, around 82% of them appearing once. The material sequenced was peripheral blood. The receptors were gathered from a woman between 50 and 59 years old who had recovered from COVID-19.

The V and J genes are TRBV27 and TRBJ2-4; TRBD1 matches 7 bases. The CDR3 covers 13 residues. Trimming took 6 bases from V and 8 from J; bases not matched to a gene: 7. CDR1 MNHEY and CDR2 SMNVEV come from the germline V gene (reference sequence). CDR3 amino acids: CASSRTGVDIQYF. Written as DNA, the CDR3 is TGTGCCAGCAGCCGTACAGGGGTGGACATTCAGTACTTC.

The chain combines TRBV4-2 with TRBJ1-4; 7 bases agree with TRBD1. CDR3 length equals 17 residues. V lost 3 bases and J lost 5; bases outside the gene matches: 12. CDR1 is LGHNA, CDR2 YNFKEQ, per germline. CDR3 sequence: CASSQVYPGTVNEKLFF. CDR3 DNA: TGTGCCAGCAGCCAGGTGTATCCCGGGACAGTCAATGAAAAACTGTTTTTT.

This clone was found a few times. The rearrangement joins TRBV6-5 to TRBJ1-1, with unresolved D. Deletions cut 6 bases from V and 7 bases from J, with 12 bases between. This CDR3 is built from 12 residues. Germline V CDR1 and CDR2: MNHEY, SVGAGI. For the CDR3, the DNA is TGTGCCAGCAGGGTGACATATTTTGAAGCTTTCTTT. It is translated as CASRVTYFEAFF.

The chain recombines TRBV29-1 with TRBJ1-1, with 7 nucleotides matching TRBD1. With V trimmed by 4 bases and J by 0 bases, 5 bases remained unmatched. This CDR3 has 14 amino acids. Germline V gives CDR1 SQVTM, CDR2 ANQGSEA. The CDR3 loop is CSVGAGGMNTEAFF. CDR3 bases: TGCAGCGTTGGGGCAGGGGGGATGAACACTGAAGCTTTCTTT.

The chain joins TRBV7-9 to TRBJ1-3, with unresolved D. CDR1 SEHNR and CDR2 FQNEAQ come from the germline V gene (reference sequence). The CDR3 is made up of 13 amino acids. The V and J ends lost 5 bases and 0 bases respectively, with 5 bases between them. CDR3 DNA sequence: TGTGCCAGCAGCCCGAGCTCTGGAAACACCATATATTTT. Its protein is CASSPSSGNTIYF.

This clone was observed a few times. Additional DNA sequences in this sample encode the identical CDR3. The chain has TRBV12-3 or TRBV12-4 and TRBJ1-2; possible D gene TRBD1, 5 bases. Trimming took 2 bases from V and 2 from J, leaving 6 bases between them. The CDR3 totals 13 residues. CDR3 region: CASSLSGNYGYTF. The CDR3 DNA is TGTGCCAGCAGTTTATCAGGGAACTATGGCTACACCTTC.

The genes are TRBV9 and TRBJ1-5; D is ambiguous. The CDR3 totals 12 residues. Germline V gene data show CDR1 as SGDLS and CDR2 as YYNGEE. V was shortened by 0 bases and J by 10 bases, with 8 bases between the two germline ends. CDR3: CASSVGNRPQHF. For the CDR3, the DNA is TGTGCCAGCAGCGTAGGTAATAGACCCCAGCATTTT.

The rearrangement uses TRBV9 and TRBJ1-1; D is possibly TRBD1 (6 bases). The CDR3 is 14 residues long. Trimming cost V 0 bases and J 1 base, with 7 bases left between them. The germline V gene encodes CDR1 SGDLS and CDR2 YYNGEE. The CDR3: CASSVATGNTEAFF. The CDR3 region has the DNA TGTGCCAGCAGCGTAGCGACAGGGAACACTGAAGCTTTCTTT.

The chain has TRBV5-8 and TRBJ2-1; 14 bases fit TRBD2. Germline V gives CDR1 SGHTS, CDR2 YDEGEE. The CDR3 extends over 18 amino acids. V shed 4 bases, J shed 4 bases, and the junction held 10 bases outside the gene matches. The CDR3 loop is CASSNRLAGGTTYNEQFF. CDR3 DNA sequence: TGTGCCAGCAGCAACAGACTAGCGGGGGGGACCACTTACAATGAGCAGTTCTTC.

This clone was observed a single time. The rearrangement joins TRBV15 to TRBJ1-2; D is undetermined. Looked up from germline, CDR1 is LNHNV and CDR2 is YYDKDF (reference sequence). The ends were cut back, 5 bases at V and 0 bases at J, with 16 bases in the middle. The CDR3 sequence is 16 residues long. The CDR3 protein is CATSEGGAGANYGYTF. CDR3 sequence (DNA): TGTGCCACCAGCGAGGGTGGCGCGGGAGCTAACTATGGCTACACCTTC.